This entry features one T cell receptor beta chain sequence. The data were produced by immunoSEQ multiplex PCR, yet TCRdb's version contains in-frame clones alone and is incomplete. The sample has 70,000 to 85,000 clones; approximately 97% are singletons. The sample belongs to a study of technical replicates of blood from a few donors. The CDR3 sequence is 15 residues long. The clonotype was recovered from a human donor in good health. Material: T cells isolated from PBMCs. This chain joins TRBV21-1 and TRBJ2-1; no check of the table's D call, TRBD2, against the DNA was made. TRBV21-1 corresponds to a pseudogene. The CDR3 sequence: CASSKPHLLAVLKFF. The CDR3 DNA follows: TGTGCCAGCAGCAAACCCCACCTACTAGCAGTTCTTAAGTTCTTC.